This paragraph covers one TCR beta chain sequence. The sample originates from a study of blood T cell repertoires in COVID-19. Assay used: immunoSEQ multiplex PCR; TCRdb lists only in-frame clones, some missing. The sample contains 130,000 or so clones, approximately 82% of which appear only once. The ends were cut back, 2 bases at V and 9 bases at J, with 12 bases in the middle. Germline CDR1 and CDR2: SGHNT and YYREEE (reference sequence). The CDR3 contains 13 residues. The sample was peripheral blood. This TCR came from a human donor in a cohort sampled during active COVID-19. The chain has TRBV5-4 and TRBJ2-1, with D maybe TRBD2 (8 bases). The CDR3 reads CASSLAGDSEQFF. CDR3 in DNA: TGTGCCAGCAGCTTAGCGGGGGACAGTGAGCAGTTCTTC.